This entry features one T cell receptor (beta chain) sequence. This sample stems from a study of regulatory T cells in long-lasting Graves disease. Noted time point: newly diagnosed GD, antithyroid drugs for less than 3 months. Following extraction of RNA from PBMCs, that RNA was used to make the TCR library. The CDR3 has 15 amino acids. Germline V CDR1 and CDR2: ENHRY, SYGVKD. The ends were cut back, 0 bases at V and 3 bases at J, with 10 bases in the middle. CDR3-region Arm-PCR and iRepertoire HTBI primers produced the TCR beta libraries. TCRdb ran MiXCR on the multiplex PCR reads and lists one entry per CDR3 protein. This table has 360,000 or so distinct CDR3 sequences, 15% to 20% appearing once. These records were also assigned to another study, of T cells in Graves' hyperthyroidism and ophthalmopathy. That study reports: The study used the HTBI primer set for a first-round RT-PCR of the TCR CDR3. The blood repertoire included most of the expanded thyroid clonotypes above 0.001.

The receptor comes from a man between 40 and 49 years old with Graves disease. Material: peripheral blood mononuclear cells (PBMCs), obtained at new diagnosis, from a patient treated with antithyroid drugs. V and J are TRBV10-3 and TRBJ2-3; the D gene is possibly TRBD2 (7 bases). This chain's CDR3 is CAISESAGTTDTQYF. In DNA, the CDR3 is TGTGCCATCAGTGAGTCAGCGGGGACAACAGATACGCAGTATTTT.